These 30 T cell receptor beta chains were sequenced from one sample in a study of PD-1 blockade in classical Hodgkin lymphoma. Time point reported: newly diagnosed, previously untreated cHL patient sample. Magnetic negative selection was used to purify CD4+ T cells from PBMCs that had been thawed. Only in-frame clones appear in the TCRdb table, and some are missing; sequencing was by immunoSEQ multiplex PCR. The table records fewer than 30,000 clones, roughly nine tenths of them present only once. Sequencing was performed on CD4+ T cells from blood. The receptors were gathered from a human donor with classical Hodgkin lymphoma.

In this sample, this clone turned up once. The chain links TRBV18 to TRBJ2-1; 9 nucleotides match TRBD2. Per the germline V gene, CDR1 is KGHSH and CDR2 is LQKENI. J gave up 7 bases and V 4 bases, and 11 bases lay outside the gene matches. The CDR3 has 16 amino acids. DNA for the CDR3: TGTGCCAGCTCACAAATTTTAGCGGGAGTTAGGAATGAGCAGTTCTTC. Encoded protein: CASSQILAGVRNEQFF.

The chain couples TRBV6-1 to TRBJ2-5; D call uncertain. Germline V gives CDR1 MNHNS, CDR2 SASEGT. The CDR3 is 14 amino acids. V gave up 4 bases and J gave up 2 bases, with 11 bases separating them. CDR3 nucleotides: TGTGCCAGCAGTGCCGGCGGTCAACAAGAGACCCAGTACTTC. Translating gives CASSAGGQQETQYF.

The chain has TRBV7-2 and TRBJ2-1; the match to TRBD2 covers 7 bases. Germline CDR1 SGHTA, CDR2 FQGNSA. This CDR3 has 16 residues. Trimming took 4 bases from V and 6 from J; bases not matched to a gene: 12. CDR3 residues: CASSSLKGGPSNEQFF. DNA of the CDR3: TGTGCCAGCAGCTCTCTGAAGGGAGGGCCCTCCAATGAGCAGTTCTTC.

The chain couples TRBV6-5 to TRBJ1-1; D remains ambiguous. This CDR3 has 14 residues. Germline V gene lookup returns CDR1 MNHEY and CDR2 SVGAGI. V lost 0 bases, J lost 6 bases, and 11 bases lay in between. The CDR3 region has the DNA TGTGCCAGCAGTTACTCGATGCAACAACCTGAAGCTTTCTTT. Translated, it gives CASSYSMQQPEAFF.

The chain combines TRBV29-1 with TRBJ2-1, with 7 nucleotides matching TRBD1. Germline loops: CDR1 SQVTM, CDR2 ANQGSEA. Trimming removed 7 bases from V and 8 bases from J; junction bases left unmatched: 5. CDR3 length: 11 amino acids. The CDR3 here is CSGGQAHEQFF. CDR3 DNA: TGCAGCGGCGGACAGGCCCATGAGCAGTTCTTC.

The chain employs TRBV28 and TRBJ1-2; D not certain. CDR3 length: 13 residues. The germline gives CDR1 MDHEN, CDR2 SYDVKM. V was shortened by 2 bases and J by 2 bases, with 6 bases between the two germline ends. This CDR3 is CASSLGRNYGYTF. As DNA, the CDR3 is TGTGCCAGCAGTTTAGGCAGAAACTATGGCTACACCTTC.

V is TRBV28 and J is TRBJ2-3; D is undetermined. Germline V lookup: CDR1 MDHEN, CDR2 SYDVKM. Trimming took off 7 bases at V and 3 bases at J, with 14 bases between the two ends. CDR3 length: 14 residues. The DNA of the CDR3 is TGTGCCAGCACCCCTGGCCAGACTACAGATACGCAGTATTTT. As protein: CASTPGQTTDTQYF.

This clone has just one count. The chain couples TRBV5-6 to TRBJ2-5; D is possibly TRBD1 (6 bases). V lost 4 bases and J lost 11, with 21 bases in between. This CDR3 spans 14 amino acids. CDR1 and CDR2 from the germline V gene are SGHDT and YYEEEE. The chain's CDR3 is CASSLDRSTTEQYF. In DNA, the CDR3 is TGTGCCAGCAGCCTGGACAGATCTACGACGGAGCAGTACTTC.

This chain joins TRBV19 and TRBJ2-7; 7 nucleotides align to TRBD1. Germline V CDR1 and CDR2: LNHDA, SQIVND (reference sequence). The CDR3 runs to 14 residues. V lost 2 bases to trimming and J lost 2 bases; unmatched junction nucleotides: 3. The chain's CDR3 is CASSITGDTYEQYF. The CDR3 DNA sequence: TGTGCCAGTAGTATAACAGGGGACACCTACGAGCAGTACTTC.

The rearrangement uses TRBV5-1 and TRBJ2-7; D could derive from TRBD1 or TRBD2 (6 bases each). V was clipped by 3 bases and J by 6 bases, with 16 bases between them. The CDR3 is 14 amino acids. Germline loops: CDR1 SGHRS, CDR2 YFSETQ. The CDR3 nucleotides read TGCGCCAGCAGCTGGGACATTGGGGGGTCCGAGCAGTACTTC. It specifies CASSWDIGGSEQYF.

Here the CDR3 reads CASSYSTVGDTEAFF. The CDR3 nucleotides read TGTGCCAGCAGTTACTCGACAGTTGGCGACACTGAAGCTTTCTTT. V usage is TRBV6-5 and J usage is TRBJ1-1, with a tentative D call TRBD1 (5 bases). Per the germline V gene, CDR1 is MNHEY and CDR2 is SVGAGI. This CDR3 has 15 residues. The ends were cut back, 0 bases at V and 3 bases at J, with 11 bases in the middle.

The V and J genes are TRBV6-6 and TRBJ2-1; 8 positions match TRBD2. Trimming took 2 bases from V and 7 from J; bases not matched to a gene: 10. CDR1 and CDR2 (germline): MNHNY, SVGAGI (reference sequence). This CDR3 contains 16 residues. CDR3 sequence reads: CASSYMPAGVTNEQFF. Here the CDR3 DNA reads TGTGCCAGCAGTTACATGCCAGCGGGAGTAACGAATGAGCAGTTCTTC.

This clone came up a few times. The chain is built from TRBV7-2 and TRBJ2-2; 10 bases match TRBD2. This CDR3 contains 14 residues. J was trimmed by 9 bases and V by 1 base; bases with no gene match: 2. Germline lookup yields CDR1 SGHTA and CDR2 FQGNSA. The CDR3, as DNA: TGTGCCAGCAGCTTAGGACTAGCGGGTCGGGAGCTGTTTTTT. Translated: CASSLGLAGRELFF.

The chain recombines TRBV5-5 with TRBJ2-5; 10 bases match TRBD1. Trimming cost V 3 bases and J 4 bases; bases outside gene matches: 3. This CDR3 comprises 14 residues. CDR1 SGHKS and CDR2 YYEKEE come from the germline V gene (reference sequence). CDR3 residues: CASSSTGGGETQYF. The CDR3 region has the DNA TGTGCCAGCAGCTCGACAGGGGGCGGAGAGACCCAGTACTTC.

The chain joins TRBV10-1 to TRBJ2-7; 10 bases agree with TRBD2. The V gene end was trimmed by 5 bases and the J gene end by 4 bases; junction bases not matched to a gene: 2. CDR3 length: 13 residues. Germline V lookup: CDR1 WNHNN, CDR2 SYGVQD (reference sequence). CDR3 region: CASSRTSGYEQYF. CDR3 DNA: TGCGCCAGCAGTAGGACTAGCGGATACGAGCAGTACTTC.

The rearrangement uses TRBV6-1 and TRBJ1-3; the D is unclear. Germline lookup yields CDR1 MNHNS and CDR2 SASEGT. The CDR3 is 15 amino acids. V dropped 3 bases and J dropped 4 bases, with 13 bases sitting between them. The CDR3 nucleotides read TGTGCCAGCAGTGATCTCCCTGTGGCCGGAAACACCATATATTTT. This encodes CASSDLPVAGNTIYF.

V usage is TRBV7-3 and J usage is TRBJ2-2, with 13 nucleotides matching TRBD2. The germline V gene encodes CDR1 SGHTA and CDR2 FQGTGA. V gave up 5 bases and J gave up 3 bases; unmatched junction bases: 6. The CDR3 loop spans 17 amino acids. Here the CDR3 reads CASSMTSGRSYTGELFF. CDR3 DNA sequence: TGTGCCAGCAGCATGACTAGCGGGAGGAGCTACACCGGGGAGCTGTTTTTT. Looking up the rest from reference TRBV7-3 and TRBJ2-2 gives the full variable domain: GAGVSQTPSNKVTEKGKYVELRCDPISGHTALYWYRQSLGQGPEFLIYFQGTGAADDSGLPNDRFFAVRPEGSVSTLKIQRTERGDSAVYLCASSMTSGRSYTGELFFGEGSRLTVL.

The CDR3 reads CASMASTGQETQYF. The CDR3 DNA follows: TGTGCCAGCATGGCTTCTACAGGACAAGAGACCCAGTACTTC. The chain is built from TRBV7-8 and TRBJ2-5, with D maybe TRBD1 (5 bases). Trimming took 7 bases from V and 2 from J, leaving 14 bases between them. CDR1 is SGHVS, CDR2 FQNEAQ, per germline. CDR3 length: 14 amino acids.

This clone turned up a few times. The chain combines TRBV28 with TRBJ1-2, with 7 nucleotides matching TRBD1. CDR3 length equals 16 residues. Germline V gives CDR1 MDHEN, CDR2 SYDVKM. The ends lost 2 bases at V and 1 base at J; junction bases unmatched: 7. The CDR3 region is CASSLNRGPLNYGYTF. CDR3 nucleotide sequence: TGTGCCAGCAGTTTAAACAGGGGTCCCCTTAACTATGGCTACACCTTC.

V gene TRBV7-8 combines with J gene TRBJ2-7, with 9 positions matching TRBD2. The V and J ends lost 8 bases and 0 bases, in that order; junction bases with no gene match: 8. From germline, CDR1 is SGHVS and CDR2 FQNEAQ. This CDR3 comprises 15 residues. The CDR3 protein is CASASGRLPSYEQYF. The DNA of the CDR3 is TGTGCCAGCGCGAGCGGGAGGCTTCCCTCCTACGAGCAGTACTTC.

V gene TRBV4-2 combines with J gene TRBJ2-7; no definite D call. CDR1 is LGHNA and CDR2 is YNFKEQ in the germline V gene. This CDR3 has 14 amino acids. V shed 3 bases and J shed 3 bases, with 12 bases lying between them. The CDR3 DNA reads TGTGCCAGCAGCCAGGCTCTCCTTGGCTACGAGCAGTACTTC. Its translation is CASSQALLGYEQYF.

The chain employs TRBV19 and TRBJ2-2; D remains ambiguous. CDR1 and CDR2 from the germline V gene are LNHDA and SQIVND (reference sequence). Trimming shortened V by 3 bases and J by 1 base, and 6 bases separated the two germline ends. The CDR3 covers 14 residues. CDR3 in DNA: TGTGCCAGTAGTATCTTGGGGAACACCGGGGAGCTGTTTTTT. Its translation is CASSILGNTGELFF.

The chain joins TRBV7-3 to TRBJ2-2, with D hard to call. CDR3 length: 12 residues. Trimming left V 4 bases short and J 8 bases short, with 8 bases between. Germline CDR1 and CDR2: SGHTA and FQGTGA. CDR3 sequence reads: CASSSAAGELFF. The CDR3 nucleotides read TGTGCCAGCAGCTCCGCCGCGGGGGAGCTGTTTTTT.

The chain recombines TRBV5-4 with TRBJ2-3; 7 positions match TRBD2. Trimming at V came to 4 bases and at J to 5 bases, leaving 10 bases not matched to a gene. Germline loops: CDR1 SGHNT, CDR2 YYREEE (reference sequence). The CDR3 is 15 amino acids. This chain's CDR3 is CASSQSAGAGDTQYF. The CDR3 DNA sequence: TGTGCCAGCAGCCAAAGTGCGGGAGCGGGAGATACGCAGTATTTT.

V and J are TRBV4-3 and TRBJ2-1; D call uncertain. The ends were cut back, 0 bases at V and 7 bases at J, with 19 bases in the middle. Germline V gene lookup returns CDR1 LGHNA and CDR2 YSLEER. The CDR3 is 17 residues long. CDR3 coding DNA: TGCGCCAGCAGCCAAGATCTGGACCGGTTCCTGAGGAATGAGCAGTTCTTC. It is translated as CASSQDLDRFLRNEQFF.

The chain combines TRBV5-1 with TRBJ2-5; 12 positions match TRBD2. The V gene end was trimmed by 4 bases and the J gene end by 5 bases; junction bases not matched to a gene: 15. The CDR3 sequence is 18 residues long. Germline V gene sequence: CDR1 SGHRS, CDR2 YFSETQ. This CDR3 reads CASSGNRMTSGSSETQYF. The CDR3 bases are TGCGCCAGCAGCGGAAATAGGATGACTAGCGGGAGTTCGGAGACCCAGTACTTC.

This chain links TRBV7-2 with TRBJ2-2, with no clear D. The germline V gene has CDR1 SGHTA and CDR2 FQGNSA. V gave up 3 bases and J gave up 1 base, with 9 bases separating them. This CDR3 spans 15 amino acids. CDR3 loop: CASSFYSGNTGELFF. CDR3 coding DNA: TGTGCCAGCAGCTTCTATTCAGGGAACACCGGGGAGCTGTTTTTT. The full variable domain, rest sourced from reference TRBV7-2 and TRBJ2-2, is GAGVSQSPSNKVTEKGKDVELRCDPISGHTALYWYRQSLGQGLEFLIYFQGNSAPDKSGLPSDRFSAERTGGSVSTLTIQRTQQEDSAVYLCASSFYSGNTGELFFGEGSRLTVL.

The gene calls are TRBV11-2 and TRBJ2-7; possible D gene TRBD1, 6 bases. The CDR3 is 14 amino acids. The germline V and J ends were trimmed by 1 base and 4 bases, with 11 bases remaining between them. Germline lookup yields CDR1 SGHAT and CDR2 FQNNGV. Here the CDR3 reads CASSLGPGTYEQYF. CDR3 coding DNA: TGTGCCAGCAGCTTAGGTCCAGGGACATACGAGCAGTACTTC.

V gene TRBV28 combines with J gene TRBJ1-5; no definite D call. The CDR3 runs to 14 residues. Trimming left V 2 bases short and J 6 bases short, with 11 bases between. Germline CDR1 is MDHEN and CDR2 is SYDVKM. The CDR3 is CASSLAGVGQPQHF. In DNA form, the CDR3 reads TGTGCCAGCAGTTTAGCTGGGGTAGGTCAGCCCCAGCATTTT.

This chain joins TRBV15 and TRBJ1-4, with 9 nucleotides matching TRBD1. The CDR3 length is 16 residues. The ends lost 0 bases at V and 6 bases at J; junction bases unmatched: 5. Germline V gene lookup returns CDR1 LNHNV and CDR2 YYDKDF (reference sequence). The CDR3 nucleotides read TGTGCCACCAGCAGAGACCTAACAGGGGGCGATGAAAAACTGTTTTTT. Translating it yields CATSRDLTGGDEKLFF.